The 22 T cell receptor beta chains below were found in one sample sequenced in a study of T cells expressing NK-cell markers (dated by TCRdb to about 2020). To prepare the library, 5' RACE was applied. The sequencer was an Illumina HiSeq 2000. Once TCRdb had reprocessed the reads, it stored one entry per CDR3 protein sequence and supplied no DNA. This sample's table contains hundreds of thousands of distinct CDR3 sequences. The top ten clonotypes cover around 5.3% of the sample. Sequenced material: blood T cells: a sorted CD56 or NKG2C T cell subset, CD4+ or CD8+ T cells, or bulk PBMC T cells (not recorded which). Every receptor here comes from a man aged 18-70 years in good health.

The gene calls are TRBV19 and TRBJ2-5; the TCRdb D gene call, TRBD1, has no DNA to confirm it. Germline V gene lookup returns CDR1 LNHDA and CDR2 SQIVND (reference sequence). This CDR3 is built from 17 residues. This chain's CDR3 is CASSPGGRGGNQETQYF. The full variable domain, with the rest looked up from reference TRBV19 and TRBJ2-5, is DGGITQSPKYLFRKEGQNVTLSCEQNLNHDAMYWYRQDPGQGLRLIYYSQIVNDFQKGDIAEGYSVSREKKESFPLTVTSAQKNPTAFYLCASSPGGRGGNQETQYFGPGTRLLVL.

The gene calls are TRBV6-5 and TRBJ2-7; no DNA is available, so the TRBD1 call from TCRdb remains unchecked. The germline V gene encodes CDR1 MNHEY and CDR2 SVGAGI. This CDR3 comprises 15 residues. The CDR3 spells CASSYRPWTSYEQYF.

The chain employs TRBV7-2 and TRBJ2-3; with no DNA, the TCRdb D assignment of TRBD1 cannot be verified. Germline V gene data show CDR1 as SGHTA and CDR2 as FQGNSA. There are 15 residues in the CDR3. Here the CDR3 reads CASSGTGGPGDTQYF. The complete variable domain, with remaining parts taken from reference TRBV7-2 and TRBJ2-3, reads GAGVSQSPSNKVTEKGKDVELRCDPISGHTALYWYRQSLGQGLEFLIYFQGNSAPDKSGLPSDRFSAERTGGSVSTLTIQRTQQEDSAVYLCASSGTGGPGDTQYFGPGTRLTVL.

This chain joins TRBV7-8 and TRBJ2-5. CDR3 size: 12 residues. Germline V gene lookup returns CDR1 SGHVS and CDR2 FQNEAQ. CDR3 region: CASSWTQETQYF.

The chain combines TRBV7-8 with TRBJ2-7; TCRdb names TRBD2, which stays unverified in the absence of DNA. Germline CDR1 is SGHVS and CDR2 is FQNEAQ. This CDR3 has 16 residues. The CDR3 spells CASSLSPSGGSYEQYF. The full variable domain, its missing parts supplied by reference TRBV7-8 and TRBJ2-7, is GAGVSQSPRYKVAKRGQDVALRCDPISGHVSLFWYQQALGQGPEFLTYFQNEAQLDKSGLPSDRFFAERPEGSVSTLKIQRTQQEDSAVYLCASSLSPSGGSYEQYFGPGTRLTVT.

This chain joins TRBV5-1 and TRBJ1-1. This CDR3 is 14 amino acids long. The V gene's germline CDR1 is SGHRS and CDR2 YFSETQ. CDR3 protein: CASGEGSMNTEAFF. The full variable domain, its missing parts supplied by reference TRBV5-1 and TRBJ1-1, is KAGVTQTPRYLIKTRGQQVTLSCSPISGHRSVSWYQQTPGQGLQFLFEYFSETQRNKGNFPGRFSGRQFSNSRSEMNVSTLELGDSALYLCASGEGSMNTEAFFGQGTRLTVV.

The chain links TRBV7-9 to TRBJ2-1; TCRdb's D call of TRBD1 is untestable without DNA. Germline V gene data show CDR1 as SEHNR and CDR2 as FQNEAQ (reference sequence). This CDR3 region has 15 residues. The CDR3 region is CASTAGTEEYNEQFF.

V usage is TRBV19 and J usage is TRBJ2-2; TCRdb's D call of TRBD1 is untestable without DNA. The CDR3 is 15 residues long. Germline CDR1 is LNHDA and CDR2 is SQIVND (reference sequence). The CDR3 here is CASSISRLTSSELFF.

This chain links TRBV6-5 with TRBJ1-6; the D gene TCRdb calls, TRBD1, cannot be checked with no DNA. The CDR3 totals 16 residues. Germline CDR1 reads MNHEY; CDR2 reads SVGAGI. The CDR3 region is CASSFIRQGGDSPLHF.

The rearrangement links TRBV10-3 to TRBJ1-1; TCRdb gives TRBD1 as the D gene, but with no DNA this cannot be confirmed. Germline assignment: CDR1 ENHRY and CDR2 SYGVKD. CDR3 size: 13 residues. Here the CDR3 reads CAIKGGLYTEAFF.

The genes are TRBV20-1 and TRBJ1-3. The CDR3 covers 14 residues. Germline V CDR1 and CDR2: DFQATT, SNEGSKA (reference sequence). The CDR3 sequence is CSARKAGGGNTIYF.

This sequence joins TRBV6-4 and TRBJ1-2; TCRdb's D gene call, TRBD1, goes unchecked for lack of DNA. There are 13 residues in the CDR3. Germline CDR1 MRHNA, CDR2 SNTAGT. CDR3 residues: CASNRQGDYGYTF.

This rearrangement joins TRBV12-3 or TRBV12-4 to TRBJ1-1. The CDR3 sequence is 14 residues long. The chain's CDR3 is CASSFRPLASEAFF.

The CDR3 is CASSQGRLSYNEQFF. The chain is built from TRBV3-1 and TRBJ2-1. The CDR3 has 15 residues. Per germline, CDR1 LGHDT and CDR2 YNNKEL (reference sequence).

The chain has TRBV7-6 and TRBJ2-3; lacking DNA, the TRBD1 call made by TCRdb goes unchecked. The CDR3 is made up of 18 amino acids. CDR1 and CDR2 from the germline V gene are SGHVS and FNYEAQ. The CDR3 spells CASSLGFGGAIGTDTQYF.

This CDR3 reads CASSKGDRETQYF. The V and J genes are TRBV2 and TRBJ2-5; the D call of TRBD1 rests on TCRdb alone, since no DNA is present to check it. Germline V lookup: CDR1 SNHLY, CDR2 FYNNEI. This CDR3 region has 13 residues. Full variable domain (outside the CDR3, taken from reference TRBV2 and TRBJ2-5): EPEVTQTPSHQVTQMGQEVILRCVPISNHLYFYWYRQILGQKVEFLVSFYNNEISEKSEIFDDQFSVERPDGSNFTLKIRSTKLEDSAMYFCASSKGDRETQYFGPGTRLLVL.

This chain connects TRBV29-1 to TRBJ2-2; absent DNA, TCRdb's TRBD1 call cannot be checked. The CDR3 totals 15 residues. Per germline, CDR1 SQVTM and CDR2 ANQGSEA. This CDR3 reads CSVEDPQGGPGELFF.

This sequence joins TRBV24-1 and TRBJ1-2; checking the TCRdb D call of TRBD1 is not possible without DNA. The CDR3 totals 17 residues. Per germline, CDR1 KGHDR and CDR2 SFDVKD. CDR3 residues: CATSDPRNTGGIHGYTF.

The chain combines TRBV3-1 with TRBJ1-5; TCRdb lists TRBD1, though no DNA is available to test this call. Germline CDR1 and CDR2: LGHDT and YNNKEL (reference sequence). The CDR3 covers 15 residues. Here the CDR3 reads CASSQDPWATRPQHF.

The chain couples TRBV12-3 or TRBV12-4 to TRBJ1-4; with no DNA, the TCRdb D assignment of TRBD1 cannot be verified. The CDR3 totals 15 residues. The CDR3 sequence: CASSQHGKANEKLFF.

This rearrangement joins TRBV20-1 to TRBJ2-7; lacking DNA, the TRBD1 call made by TCRdb goes unchecked. Germline V gene lookup returns CDR1 DFQATT and CDR2 SNEGSKA (reference sequence). This CDR3 has 14 residues. This CDR3 reads CSVPPGQGALEQYF.

This chain uses TRBV2 with TRBJ1-5; TCRdb designates TRBD1, a call that cannot be tested without DNA. This CDR3 has 14 amino acids. Germline V gives CDR1 SNHLY, CDR2 FYNNEI. CDR3 residues: CASSKDRAGQPQHF.